The present entry profiles one T cell receptor beta chain with its context. Its specificity is unknown. This sample is part of a study of T cell responses to AZD1222 COVID-19 vaccine. Assay used: immunoSEQ multiplex PCR; TCRdb lists only in-frame clones, some missing. The sample carries some 130,000 clones, approximately 88% recorded once. The CDR3 runs to 15 residues. The germline V gene has CDR1 SGHDT and CDR2 YYEEEE. V was clipped by 1 base and J by 6 bases, with 16 bases between them. Study findings and constraints: Donors in the cohort were predominantly white British and more often female, and clonal diversity was possibly underestimated. Reportedly, close to half of spike-specific TCRs are directed against unmutated variant regions. At 160-218 and 743-854, vaccine-associated CD4 TCRs were dominant, and they spanned spike. It was only after the peak T cell response that any repertoires were sampled.

The clonotype comes from an adult in good health. Sequencing used peripheral blood, obtained on day 0 of AZD1222 vaccination. The V gene is TRBV5-6, the J gene TRBJ1-1, with D perhaps matching TRBD1 (5 bases). The CDR3 coding sequence is TGTGCCAGCAGCTTGCTTCTCCAGGGCCACTCTGAAGCTTTCTTT. Translated, it gives CASSLLLQGHSEAFF. The whole variable domain, remainder taken from reference TRBV5-6 and TRBJ1-1, is DAGVTQSPTHLIKTRGQQVTLRCSPKSGHDTVSWYQQALGQGPQFIFQYYEEEERQRGNFPDRFSGHQFPNYSSELNVNALLLGDSALYLCASSLLLQGHSEAFFGQGTRLTVV.